The clone carrying this TCR beta chain was detected many times. This CDR3 is built from 16 residues. Germline CDR1 reads MRHNA; CDR2 reads SNTAGT. V was shortened by 0 bases and J by 5 bases, with 14 bases between the two germline ends. The data were obtained in a study of Graves' ophthalmopathy and Graves' hyperthyroidism. Amplifying from RNA transcripts, the study obtained TCR beta CDR3 regions. RT-PCR was first run with HTBI primers, then multiplex PCR in a second round. Each CDR3 protein is one row after TCRdb ran MiXCR on the multiplex PCR reads. The sample carries some 520,000 distinct CDR3 sequences, roughly an eighth recorded once.

This TCR came from a woman in her 30s with Graves' ophthalmopathy. The sequenced sample consisted of blood. The J gene is TRBJ1-5, the V gene TRBV6-4, with D unresolved. This chain's CDR3 is CASSDSEKVFDQPQHF. Here the CDR3 DNA reads TGTGCCAGCAGTGACTCCGAGAAAGTGTTCGATCAGCCCCAGCATTTT.